The subject of this entry is one T cell receptor beta chain. Its antigen is as yet unknown. The data derive from a study of cytomegalovirus exposure and HLA in healthy donors. Study-level points and caveats: Donors were assumed by presence/absence analyses to have roughly uniform sequencing depth. Cytomegalovirus status was reportedly diagnosed by the classifier with high sensitivity and specificity.

PCR was performed using 60 Vbeta and 13 Jbeta primers. This table comes from immunoSEQ multiplex PCR, and its TCRdb copy is limited to in-frame clones, with some not included. Its table lists 70,000 or so clones. The germline V gene encodes CDR1 MNHNS and CDR2 SASEGT. V was trimmed by 6 bases and J by 7 bases, leaving 10 bases between them. The CDR3 is made up of 13 amino acids. The chain has TRBV6-1 and TRBJ1-6, with D possibly being TRBD1 (5 bases). The sequence was obtained from a man aged 40-50 years in good health and CMV-seronegative. The sample comprised PBMCs. In DNA form, the CDR3 reads TGTGCCAGCAGGCAGCAGGGAAATTCACCCCTCCACTTT. The encoded protein is CASRQQGNSPLHF.